What follows describes a single TCR beta chain. V was clipped by 6 bases and J by 1 base; unmatched bases: 6. Germline V gene lookup returns CDR1 WNHNN and CDR2 SYGVQD (reference sequence). CDR3 length: 15 amino acids. Authors' analysis steps: Quantification of nucleated cells was approximated via reference gene primer amplification. Clones were read by immunoSEQ multiplex PCR, and TCRdb kept only the in-frame ones, dropping some. V, J and clone size were drawn from that table, and D and trimming were deduced from the DNA. The data show 95,000 to 110,000 clones, approximately 88% seen once. This entry belongs to a study of blood T cell repertoires in COVID-19. Study-wide context: The study drew acute and convalescent COVID-19 samples from the United States, Italy and Spain. PBMCs, B-cell-depleted T cells, or T cells provided the cDNA or gDNA that made up the material.

The specimen sequenced was peripheral blood. This rearrangement joins TRBV10-1 to TRBJ2-7; TRBD2 matches 10 bases. The receptor's source is a man aged 60 to 69 with acute or convalescent COVID-19. CDR3 sequence (DNA): TGCGCCAGCAGCGAAGCGGGAGGGACGTCCTACGAGCAGTACTTC. The encoded protein is CASSEAGGTSYEQYF.